This T cell receptor beta chain was recorded in a study of cytomegalovirus exposure and HLA in healthy donors. The PCR made use of 60 Vbeta and 13 Jbeta primers. Measured with immunoSEQ multiplex PCR; TCRdb has only the in-frame clones, and not every one. The table shows under 120,000 clones, with approximately 80% occurring only once. Concerning this clone itself: The antigen is undetermined.

Study-level findings and limits: The study assumed roughly uniform donor sequencing depth for presence/absence analyses. The authors considered a cluster of highly shared sequence variants likely to be a sequencing artifact. An analysis that was carried out later associated about 17,000 TCR beta sequences with HLA alleles at 0.05 false discovery rate. Accurate prediction of HLA-A and HLA-B alleles (for most subjects) was reportedly achieved from TCR beta sequences.

The sample was PBMCs. This TCR was sampled from a female donor in good health and CMV-seropositive.

The CDR3 DNA reads TGCGCCAGCAGCTCAACAGGGAATGGTCAGGGAGCTTTCTTT. This codes for CASSSTGNGQGAFF. The chain is built from TRBV5-1 and TRBJ1-1; TRBD1 is a possible D gene (6 bases). This CDR3 has 14 residues. V was trimmed by 3 bases and J by 10 bases, leaving 19 bases between them. CDR1 SGHRS and CDR2 YFSETQ come from the germline V gene.